This T cell receptor beta chain appears in the sequencing data of a study of cytomegalovirus exposure and HLA in healthy donors. Notes on the study in general: The productive fraction for most TCR beta V segments was about 90% or about 30% in an earlier analysis. Accounts indicate the classifier identified cytomegalovirus status with strong specificity and sensitivity.

As to this clone: Antigen specificity is unknown.

60 Vbeta and 13 Jbeta primers were used in PCR. Sequenced by immunoSEQ multiplex PCR; TCRdb stores in-frame clones only, minus some. Found here are under 200,000 clones, approximately 75% of them singletons; the top ten hold roughly 2%. Between the trimmed V and J ends, which lost 4 bases and 10 bases, there was a span of 20 bases. From germline, CDR1 is SGHRS and CDR2 YFSETQ. The CDR3 has 15 residues. The receptor comes from a man between 45 and 60 years old in good health and CMV-seropositive. Sequenced input: PBMCs. The chain joins TRBV5-1 to TRBJ2-2; D not certain. The DNA of the CDR3 is TGCGCCAGCAGCGCAATCGCTGGTCAGTCCGAGGAGCTGTTTTTT. Translated, it gives CASSAIAGQSEELFF. Looking up the rest from reference TRBV5-1 and TRBJ2-2 gives the full variable domain: KAGVTQTPRYLIKTRGQQVTLSCSPISGHRSVSWYQQTPGQGLQFLFEYFSETQRNKGNFPGRFSGRQFSNSRSEMNVSTLELGDSALYLCASSAIAGQSEELFFGEGSRLTVL.